This T cell receptor beta chain is drawn from a study of vaccination and CD4 T cells after COVID-19. CD4+ T cells that had been cultured provided DNA sequenced with the Oncomine TCR Beta short-read assay. TCRdb passed the PCR reads through MiXCR, listing each CDR3 protein once. The repertoire consists of some 10,000 distinct CDR3 sequences, with roughly 27% occurring once and the leading ten covering about 15%. Concerning this clonotype: Its cognate antigen is unknown.

The germline gives CDR1 SGHDN, CDR2 FVKESK. The V segment lost 4 bases and the J segment 1 base; nucleotides outside the gene matches: 3. The CDR3 sequence is 14 residues long. Stated treatment: roughly nine-day PBMC culture with coronavirus spike peptide pools or control peptides (ViraFEST assay). The gene calls are TRBV14 and TRBJ2-5; 7 nucleotides line up with TRBD1. The clonotype comes from a human donor who had recovered from COVID-19. Sequenced material: CD4+ T cells from blood, cultured in vitro, taken after SARS-CoV-2 vaccination. CDR3 in DNA: TGTGCCAGCAGCCGCAACAGGGGCCAAGAGACCCAGTACTTC. Its translation: CASSRNRGQETQYF.